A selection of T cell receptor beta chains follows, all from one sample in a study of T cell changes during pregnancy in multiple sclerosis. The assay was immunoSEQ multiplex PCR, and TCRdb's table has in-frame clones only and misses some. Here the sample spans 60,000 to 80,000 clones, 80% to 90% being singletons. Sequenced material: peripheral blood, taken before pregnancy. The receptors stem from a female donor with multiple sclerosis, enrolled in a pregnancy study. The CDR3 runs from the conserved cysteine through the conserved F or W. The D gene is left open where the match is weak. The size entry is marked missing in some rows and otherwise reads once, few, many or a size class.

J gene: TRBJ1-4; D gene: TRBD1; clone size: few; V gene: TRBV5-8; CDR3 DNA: TGTGCCAGCAGCCGAGGACAGGGGGCGGCTGAAAAACTGTTTTTT; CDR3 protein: CASSRGQGAAEKLFF
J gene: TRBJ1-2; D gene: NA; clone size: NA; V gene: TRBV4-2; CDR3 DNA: TGTGCCAGCAGTCGGGACACCAATAACTATGGCTACACCTTC; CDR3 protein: CASSRDTNNYGYTF
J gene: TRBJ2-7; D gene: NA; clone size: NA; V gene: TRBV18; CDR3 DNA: TGTGCCAGCTCACCGCCCGACAGGGACTTATACGAGCAGTACTTC; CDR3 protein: CASSPPDRDLYEQYF
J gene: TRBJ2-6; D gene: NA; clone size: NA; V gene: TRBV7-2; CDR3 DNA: TGTGCCAGCAGCTTAGAGCCCTCTGGGGCCAACGTCCTGACTTTC; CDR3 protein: CASSLEPSGANVLTF
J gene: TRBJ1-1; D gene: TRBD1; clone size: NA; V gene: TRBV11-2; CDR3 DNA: TGTGCCAGCAGCTACACCTACAGGGGGAACACTGAAGCTTTCTTT; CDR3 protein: CASSYTYRGNTEAFF
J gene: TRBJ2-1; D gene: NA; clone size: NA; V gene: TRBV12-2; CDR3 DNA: TGTGCAAGTCGCTTAATGGGGGCTAGCGGGAGTCTGGAGCAGTTCTTC; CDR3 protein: CASRLMGASGSLEQFF
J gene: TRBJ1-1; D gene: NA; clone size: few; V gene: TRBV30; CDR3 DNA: TGTGCCTGGACCACACTAGGCACTGAAGCTTTCTTT; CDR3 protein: CAWTTLGTEAFF
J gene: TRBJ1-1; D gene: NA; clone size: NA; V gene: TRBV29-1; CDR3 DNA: TGCAGCGTTGTGAGGGGCGGGGAACACGGTGAAGCTTTCTTT; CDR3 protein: CSVVRGGEHGEAFF
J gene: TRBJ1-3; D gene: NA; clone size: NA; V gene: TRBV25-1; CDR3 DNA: TGTGCCAGCAGAAGCCAGACGGGTGGAAACACCATATATTTT; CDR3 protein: CASRSQTGGNTIYF
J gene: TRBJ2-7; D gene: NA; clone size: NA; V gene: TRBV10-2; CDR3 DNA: TGCGCCAGCAGTGGACGTACGGGCTACGAGCAGTACTTC; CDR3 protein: CASSGRTGYEQYF
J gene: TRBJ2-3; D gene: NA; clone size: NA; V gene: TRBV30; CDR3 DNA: TGTGCCTGGAGTGTATGGACAAGGGGCGCAGATACGCAGTATTTT; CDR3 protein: CAWSVWTRGADTQYF
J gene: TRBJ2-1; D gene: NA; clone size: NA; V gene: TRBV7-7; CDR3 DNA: TGTGCCAGCAGCTTGCAATCGGACCGGGGCAATGAGCAGTTCTTC; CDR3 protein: CASSLQSDRGNEQFF
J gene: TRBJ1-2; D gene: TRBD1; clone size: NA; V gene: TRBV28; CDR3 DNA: TGTGCCAGCAGTTTAGGACAGGGATCGGGTGGCTACACCTTC; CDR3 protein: CASSLGQGSGGYTF
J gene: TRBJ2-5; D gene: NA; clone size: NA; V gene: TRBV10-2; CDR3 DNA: TGCGCCAGCACTGACATTGCGGGACGTCCGACCCAGTACTTC; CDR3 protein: CASTDIAGRPTQYF
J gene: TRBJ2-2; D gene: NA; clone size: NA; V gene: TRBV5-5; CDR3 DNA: TGTGCCAGCAGCGCGGGGGCCGGGGCCCGGCCCGAGCTGTTTTTT; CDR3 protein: CASSAGAGARPELFF
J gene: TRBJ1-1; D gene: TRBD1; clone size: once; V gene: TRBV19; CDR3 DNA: TGTGCCAGTAGTATATCGACAGGGCCTGAAGCTTTCTTT; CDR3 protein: CASSISTGPEAFF
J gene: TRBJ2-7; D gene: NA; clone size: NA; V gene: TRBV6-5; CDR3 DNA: TGTGCCAGCACCGGACAGAGCTCCTACGAGCAGTACTTC; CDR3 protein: CASTGQSSYEQYF
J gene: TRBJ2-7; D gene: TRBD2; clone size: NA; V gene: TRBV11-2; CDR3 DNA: TGTGCCAGCAGCCGGTGGACTAGCGGGAGTACGACCTACGAGCAGTACTTC; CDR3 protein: CASSRWTSGSTTYEQYF
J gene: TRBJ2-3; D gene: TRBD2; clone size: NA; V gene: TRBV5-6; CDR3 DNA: TGTGCCAGCAGTTCGCCGGGACTAGATACAGATACGCAGTATTTT; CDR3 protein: CASSSPGLDTDTQYF
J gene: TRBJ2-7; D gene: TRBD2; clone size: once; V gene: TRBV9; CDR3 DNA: TGTGCCAGCAGCGTTCAGGGAGGGTCATTCTACGAGCAGTACTTC; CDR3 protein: CASSVQGGSFYEQYF
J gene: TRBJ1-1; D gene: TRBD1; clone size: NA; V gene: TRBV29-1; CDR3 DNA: TGCAGCGCAGCGGACAGGGGGAACACTGAAGCTTTCTTT; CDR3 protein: CSAADRGNTEAFF
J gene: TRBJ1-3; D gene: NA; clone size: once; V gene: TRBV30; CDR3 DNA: TGTGCCTGTAGTCGAGCCCGTTCCCGCTCTGGAAACACCATATATTTT; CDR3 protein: CACSRARSRSGNTIYF
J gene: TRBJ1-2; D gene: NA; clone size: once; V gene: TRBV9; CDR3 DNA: TGTGCCAGCAGCGTCTCGGAGGGAGGCTACACCTTC; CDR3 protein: CASSVSEGGYTF
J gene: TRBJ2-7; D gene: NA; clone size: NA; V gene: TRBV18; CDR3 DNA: TGTGCCAGCTCACTAATGGGAGCGGACGAGCAGTACTTC; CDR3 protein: CASSLMGADEQYF